This TCR beta chain comes out of a study of blood T cell repertoires in COVID-19. Turning to the study itself: Some COVID-19 samples were acute and others convalescent; all came from the United States, Italy and Spain.

This clone is a singleton in its sample. Assay used: immunoSEQ multiplex PCR; TCRdb lists only in-frame clones, some missing. The sample consists of about 360,000 clones, around 84% of them appearing once. This CDR3 has 16 amino acids. V gave up 1 base and J gave up 2 bases, with 13 bases separating them. Germline CDR1 SGHDT, CDR2 YYEEEE. The TCR sequence derives from a human donor with acute or convalescent COVID-19. The donor label of this sample is uncertain. Sequenced: peripheral blood. The genes are TRBV5-6 and TRBJ1-3; no reliable D call. The DNA for the CDR3 is TGTGCCAGCAGCTTGACGGAGGCACCACCTGGAAACACCATATATTTT. Translation: CASSLTEAPPGNTIYF. The variable domain in full, with the rest retrieved from reference TRBV5-6 and TRBJ1-3, is DAGVTQSPTHLIKTRGQQVTLRCSPKSGHDTVSWYQQALGQGPQFIFQYYEEEERQRGNFPDRFSGHQFPNYSSELNVNALLLGDSALYLCASSLTEAPPGNTIYFGEGSWLTVV.